One T cell receptor (beta chain) is described in this entry. CDR1 and CDR2 from the germline V gene are LNHDA and SQIVND (reference sequence). This CDR3 has 21 residues. V lost 3 bases to trimming and J lost 6 bases; unmatched junction nucleotides: 19. This table comes from immunoSEQ multiplex PCR, and its TCRdb copy is limited to in-frame clones, with some not included. Here the sample spans approximately 170,000 clones, around four fifths being singletons. Recruits, aged roughly 18 to 100 years, lived in around 24 US areas. Each participant's cohort was designated according to participant-reported clinical history. Cohort 3 donors counted as recovered after two negative PCRs, clearance, or resolved symptoms. This sample is drawn from a study of blood T cell repertoires in COVID-19. Whole-study context: Sources were T cells, B-cell-depleted T cells, or PBMCs; the material itself was cDNA or gDNA.

The sequence came from a woman aged 45-60 years who had recovered from COVID-19. What was sequenced was PBMCs or T cells enriched from blood (not recorded which). The V and J genes are TRBV19 and TRBJ2-2; 13 bases are shared with TRBD2. The CDR3 DNA sequence: TGTGCCAGTAGTATGAGCTCAGGACTAGCGGGAGTGTATCTCGCGGCCGGGGAGCTGTTTTTT. Amino acid sequence: CASSMSSGLAGVYLAAGELFF.